The 11 T cell receptor beta chains below all came from one sample that was sequenced in a study of tumor and adjacent non-tumor tissue in lung cancer. TCRbeta libraries were built with three rounds of nested PCR, modified from ARM-PCR. TCRdb ran MiXCR on the multiplex PCR reads and lists one entry per CDR3 protein. Of more than 60,000 distinct CDR3 sequences listed, around 80% are singletons. This sample's RNA came from whole unsorted tissue. The normal lung tissue was taken more than 3 cm from the tumor edge. What was sequenced was distant non-tumor lung tissue. The source of these receptors is a man in his sixties with non-small cell lung cancer.

On this clonotype itself: It may be a read error: a sequence one base away is much more abundant. V is TRBV4-2 and J is TRBJ2-2; 8 positions match TRBD2. CDR3 length: 16 residues. Per germline, CDR1 LGHNA and CDR2 YNFKEQ. CDR3 sequence: CASSQELAETTGELLF. The CDR3 DNA follows: TGTGCCAGCAGCCAAGAACTAGCGGAGACCACCGGGGAGCTGCTTTTT.

This clonotype was counted only a few times. Sequence at one end of the junction differs from germline and may be a read error. This rearrangement joins TRBV4-1 to TRBJ2-5, with D maybe TRBD2 (5 bases). This CDR3 spans 12 amino acids. CDR1 and CDR2 (germline): MGHRA, YSYEKL. In DNA, the CDR3 is TGCGCCAGCAGCCGACTACGGCATCAACTGTATTTC. This sequence encodes CASSRLRHQLYF.

Here the CDR3 reads CASAMTGGHIQYF. Here the CDR3 DNA reads TGCGCCAGCGCCATGACAGGGGGTCACATTCAGTACTTC. The chain carries TRBV5-1 and TRBJ2-4; TRBD1 agrees at 9 bases. Germline assignment: CDR1 SGHRS and CDR2 YFSETQ. The CDR3 length is 13 residues. J lost 8 bases, V lost 7 bases, and 7 bases had no gene match.

Of note for this clonotype: An end of the junction differs from the germline gene, which may be a read error. The chain recombines TRBV28 with TRBJ2-1, with a weak D call TRBD2 (6 bases). The CDR3 contains 14 residues. Germline V gene lookup returns CDR1 MDHEN and CDR2 SYDVKM. The CDR3 DNA reads TGTGCCAGCAATCCTAGCGATGCCTACAATGAGCTGTTCTTC. It encodes CASNPSDAYNELFF. The variable domain in full, with the rest retrieved from reference TRBV28 and TRBJ2-1, is DVKVTQSSRYLVKRTGEKVFLECVQDMDHENMFWYRQDPGLGLRLIYFSYDVKMKEKGDIPEGYSVSREKKERFSLILESASTNQTSMYLCASNPSDAYNELFFGPGTRLTVL.

This rearrangement joins TRBV5-1 to TRBJ2-5; D is perhaps TRBD1 (5 bases). The length of the CDR3 is 15 residues. The germline V gene has CDR1 SGHRS and CDR2 YFSETQ. V shed 0 bases and J shed 5 bases, with 14 bases lying between them. The chain's CDR3 is CASSLDDSRWETQYF. The CDR3 DNA reads as TGCGCCAGCAGCTTGGATGACAGCCGGTGGGAGACCCAGTACTTC.

This clonotype was recorded at least ten times. V and J are TRBV29-1 and TRBJ2-7; TRBD2 matches 8 bases. CDR1 is SQVTM, CDR2 ANQGSEA, per germline. CDR3 size: 15 residues. J lost 1 base, V lost 0 bases, and 5 bases had no gene match. DNA of the CDR3: TGCAGCGTTGAAGATGACCAGCGGGGGTCCTACGAGCAGTACTTC. It is translated as CSVEDDQRGSYEQYF.

Turning to this clonotype: This CDR3 fails to terminate in the conserved phenylalanine or tryptophan, so it likely reflects a read error. This chain links TRBV11-1 with TRBJ2-2, with D maybe TRBD1 (5 bases). Germline V lookup: CDR1 SGHAT, CDR2 FQDESV (reference sequence). The CDR3 runs to 14 residues. The CDR3, as DNA: TGTGCAAGCAGCTCCCGACAGAGCCCCGGGGAGCTGTTTTAT. Protein product: CASSSRQSPGELFY.

This clonotype was picked up one time. One junction end does not reproduce the germline sequence, and a read error may be involved. This chain joins TRBV11-2 and TRBJ2-2, with no clear D. The CDR3 loop spans 17 amino acids. Per germline, CDR1 SGHAT and CDR2 FQNNGV. The DNA for the CDR3 is TGTGCCAGCAGCTTTCAGCTCCTACAAGGAAACACAGGGGAGCTGTTTTTT. Amino acid sequence: CASSFQLLQGNTGELFF. Full variable domain (remainder filled in from reference TRBV11-2 and TRBJ2-2): EAGVAQSPRYKIIEKRQSVAFWCNPISGHATLYWYQQILGQGPKLLIQFQNNGVVDDSQLPKDRFSAERLKGVDSTLKIQPAKLEDSAVYLCASSFQLLQGNTGELFFGEGSRLTVL.

Comments on this clonotype: Germline and junction disagree at one end, which may indicate a read error. V usage is TRBV25-1 and J usage is TRBJ2-5, with D unclear. CDR1 and CDR2 from the germline V gene are MGHDK and SYGVNS. CDR3 length: 13 residues. Here the CDR3 reads CVSSESPRETQYF. CDR3 DNA: TGCGTCAGCAGTGAAAGCCCCCGGGAGACCCAGTACTTC.

V is TRBV6-7 and J is TRBJ2-3; the match to TRBD2 covers 9 bases. TRBV6-7 is an ORF; its function is uncertain. The V and J ends lost 0 bases and 3 bases, in that order; junction bases with no gene match: 10. CDR3 length: 18 amino acids. The CDR3 DNA reads as TGTGCCAGCAGTTACTCTTCCAGTCTAGCGGGAAGAACAGATACGCAGTATTTT. Its protein product is CASSYSSSLAGRTDTQYF.

Comment on this clonotype: An end of the junction does not agree with germline; a read error may underlie this. This chain joins TRBV11-2 and TRBJ2-7; D gene ambiguous. The CDR3 covers 14 residues. Germline assignment: CDR1 SGHAT and CDR2 FQNNGV. In nucleotides, the CDR3 is TGTGCTAGCAGCTTAGACAAGGGTAGCTACGAGCAGTACTTC. As protein: CASSLDKGSYEQYF.